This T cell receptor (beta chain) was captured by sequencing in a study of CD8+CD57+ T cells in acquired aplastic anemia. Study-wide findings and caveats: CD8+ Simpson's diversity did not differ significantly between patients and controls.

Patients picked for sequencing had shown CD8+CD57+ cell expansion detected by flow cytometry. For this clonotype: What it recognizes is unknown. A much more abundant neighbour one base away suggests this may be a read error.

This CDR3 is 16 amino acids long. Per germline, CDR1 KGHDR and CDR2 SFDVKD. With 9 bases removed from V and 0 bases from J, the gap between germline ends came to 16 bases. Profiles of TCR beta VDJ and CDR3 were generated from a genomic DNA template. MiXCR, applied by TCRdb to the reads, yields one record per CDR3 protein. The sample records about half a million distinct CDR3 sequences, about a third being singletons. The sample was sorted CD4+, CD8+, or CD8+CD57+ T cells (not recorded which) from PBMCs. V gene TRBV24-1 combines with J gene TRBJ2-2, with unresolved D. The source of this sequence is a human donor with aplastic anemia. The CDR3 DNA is TGTGCCACCGGCAATTCTCGCCTGACGAACACCGGGGAGCTGTTTTTT. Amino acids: CATGNSRLTNTGELFF.